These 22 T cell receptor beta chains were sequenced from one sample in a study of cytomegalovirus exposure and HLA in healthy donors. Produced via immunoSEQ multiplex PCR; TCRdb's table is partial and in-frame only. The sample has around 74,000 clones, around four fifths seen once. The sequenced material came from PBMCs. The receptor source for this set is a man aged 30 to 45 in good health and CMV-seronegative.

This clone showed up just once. CDR3 residues: CASSLEGTNTEAFF. The CDR3 DNA sequence: TGCGCCAGCAGCTTGGAAGGGACTAATACTGAAGCTTTCTTT. The chain recombines TRBV5-1 with TRBJ1-1, with D tentatively TRBD1 (5 bases). Trimming cost V 0 bases and J 5 bases, with 11 bases left between them. This CDR3 has 14 residues. Germline assignment: CDR1 SGHRS and CDR2 YFSETQ.

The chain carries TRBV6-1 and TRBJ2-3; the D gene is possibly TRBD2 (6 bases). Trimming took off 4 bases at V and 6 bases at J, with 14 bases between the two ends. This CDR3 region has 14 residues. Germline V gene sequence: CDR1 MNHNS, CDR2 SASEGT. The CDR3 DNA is TGTGCCAGCAGTGCTTCGGGGGTAGCGGATACGCAGTATTTT. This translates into CASSASGVADTQYF.

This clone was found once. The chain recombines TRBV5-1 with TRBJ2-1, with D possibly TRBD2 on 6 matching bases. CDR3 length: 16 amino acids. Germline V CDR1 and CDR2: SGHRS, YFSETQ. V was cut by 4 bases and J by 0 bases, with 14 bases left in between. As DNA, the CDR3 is TGCGCCAGCAGCCTTAGCGGAGGGAACTCCTACAATGAGCAGTTCTTC. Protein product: CASSLSGGNSYNEQFF.

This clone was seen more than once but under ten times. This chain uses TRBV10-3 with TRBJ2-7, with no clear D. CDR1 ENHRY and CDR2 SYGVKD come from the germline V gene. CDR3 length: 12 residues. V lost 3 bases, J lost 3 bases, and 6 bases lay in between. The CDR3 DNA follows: TGTGCCATCAGTGACGTGAACTACGAGCAGTACGTC. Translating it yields CAISDVNYEQYV.

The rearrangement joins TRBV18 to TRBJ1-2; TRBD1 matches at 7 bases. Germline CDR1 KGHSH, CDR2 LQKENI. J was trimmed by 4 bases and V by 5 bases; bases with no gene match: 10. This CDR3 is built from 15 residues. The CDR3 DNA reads TGTGCCAGCTCAAATGAAGGGGGCGCGGTCTATGGCTACACCTTC. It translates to CASSNEGGAVYGYTF.

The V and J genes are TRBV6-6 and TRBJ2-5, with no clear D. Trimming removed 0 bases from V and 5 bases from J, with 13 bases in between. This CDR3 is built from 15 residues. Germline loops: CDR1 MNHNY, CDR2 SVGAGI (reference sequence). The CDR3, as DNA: TGTGCCAGCAGTTACTCGAGGTCGCCGGCGGAGACCCAGTACTTC. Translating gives CASSYSRSPAETQYF.

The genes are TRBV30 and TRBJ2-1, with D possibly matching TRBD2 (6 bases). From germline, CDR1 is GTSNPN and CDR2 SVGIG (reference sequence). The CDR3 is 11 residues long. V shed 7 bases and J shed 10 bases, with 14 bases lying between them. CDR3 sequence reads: CASSSGPEQFF. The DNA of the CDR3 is TGTGCCTCGTCAAGCGGGCCAGAGCAGTTCTTC.

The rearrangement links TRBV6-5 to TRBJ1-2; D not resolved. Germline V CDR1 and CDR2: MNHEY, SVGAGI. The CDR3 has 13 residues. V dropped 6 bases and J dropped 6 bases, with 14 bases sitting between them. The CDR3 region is CASSLWEGHGYTF. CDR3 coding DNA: TGTGCCAGCAGCCTATGGGAGGGCCATGGCTACACCTTC.

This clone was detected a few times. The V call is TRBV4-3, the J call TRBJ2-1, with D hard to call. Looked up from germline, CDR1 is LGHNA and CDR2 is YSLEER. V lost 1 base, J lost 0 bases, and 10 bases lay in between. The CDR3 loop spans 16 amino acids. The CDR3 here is CASSQGRGISYNEQFF. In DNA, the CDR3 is TGCGCCAGCAGCCAAGGCAGAGGAATCTCCTACAATGAGCAGTTCTTC.

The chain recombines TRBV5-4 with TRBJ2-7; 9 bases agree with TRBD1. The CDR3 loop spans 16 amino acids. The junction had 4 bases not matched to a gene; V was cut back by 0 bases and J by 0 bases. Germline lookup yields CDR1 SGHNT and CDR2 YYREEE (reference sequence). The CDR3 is CASSLGQGVFSYEQYF. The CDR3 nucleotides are TGTGCCAGCAGCTTGGGACAGGGGGTATTCTCCTACGAGCAGTACTTC.

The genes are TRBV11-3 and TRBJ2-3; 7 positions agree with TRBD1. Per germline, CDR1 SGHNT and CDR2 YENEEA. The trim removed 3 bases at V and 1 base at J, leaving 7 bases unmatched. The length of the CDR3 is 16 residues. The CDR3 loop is CASSFTNRGGTDTQYF. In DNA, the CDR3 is TGTGCCAGCAGCTTTACAAACAGGGGAGGCACAGATACGCAGTATTTT.

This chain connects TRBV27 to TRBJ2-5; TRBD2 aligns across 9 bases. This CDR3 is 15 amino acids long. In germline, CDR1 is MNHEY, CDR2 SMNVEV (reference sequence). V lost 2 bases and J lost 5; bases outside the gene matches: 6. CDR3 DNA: TGTGCCAGCAGTTTAGTAGGGACTAGCCCGGAGACCCAGTACTTC. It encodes CASSLVGTSPETQYF.

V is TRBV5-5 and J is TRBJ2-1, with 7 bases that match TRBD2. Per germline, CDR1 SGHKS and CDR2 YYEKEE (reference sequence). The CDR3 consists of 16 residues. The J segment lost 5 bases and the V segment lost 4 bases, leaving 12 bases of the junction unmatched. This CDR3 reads CASSHLSSGRHNEQFF. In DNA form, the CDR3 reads TGTGCCAGCAGCCATCTCTCTAGCGGCCGCCACAATGAGCAGTTCTTC.

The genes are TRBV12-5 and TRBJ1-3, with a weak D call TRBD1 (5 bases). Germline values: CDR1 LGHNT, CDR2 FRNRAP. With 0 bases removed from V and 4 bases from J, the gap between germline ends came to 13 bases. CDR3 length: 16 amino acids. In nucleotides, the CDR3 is TGTGCTAGTGGTTTGGTACAGGAGAAAAGGGGAAACACCATATATTTT. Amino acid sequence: CASGLVQEKRGNTIYF.

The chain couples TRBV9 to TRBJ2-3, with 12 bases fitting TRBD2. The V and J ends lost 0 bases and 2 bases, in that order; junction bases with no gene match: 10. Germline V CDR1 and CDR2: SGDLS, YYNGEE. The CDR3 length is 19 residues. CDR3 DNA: TGTGCCAGCAGCGTAGGGACTAGCGGGAATCGGCGACTCACAGATACGCAGTATTTT. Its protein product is CASSVGTSGNRRLTDTQYF.

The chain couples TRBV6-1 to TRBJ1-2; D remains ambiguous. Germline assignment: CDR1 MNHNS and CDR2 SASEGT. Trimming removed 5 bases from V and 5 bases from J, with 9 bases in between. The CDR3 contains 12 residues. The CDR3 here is CASSLGVYGYTF. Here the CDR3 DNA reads TGTGCCAGCAGTCTAGGAGTTTATGGCTACACCTTC.

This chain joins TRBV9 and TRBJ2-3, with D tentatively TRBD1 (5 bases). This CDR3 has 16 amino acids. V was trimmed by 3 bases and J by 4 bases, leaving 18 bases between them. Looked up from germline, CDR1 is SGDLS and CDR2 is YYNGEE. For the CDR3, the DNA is TGTGCCAGCAGCGCCGACCCGACAGTCAGGGCAGATACGCAGTATTTT. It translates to CASSADPTVRADTQYF.

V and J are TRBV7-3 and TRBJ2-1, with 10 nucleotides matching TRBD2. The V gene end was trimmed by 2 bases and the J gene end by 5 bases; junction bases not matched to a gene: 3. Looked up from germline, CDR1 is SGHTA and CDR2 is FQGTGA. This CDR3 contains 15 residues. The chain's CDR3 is CASSLQTSGNNEQFF. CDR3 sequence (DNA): TGTGCCAGCAGCTTACAAACTAGCGGGAACAATGAGCAGTTCTTC. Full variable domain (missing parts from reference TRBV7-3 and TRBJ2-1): GAGVSQTPSNKVTEKGKYVELRCDPISGHTALYWYRQSLGQGPEFLIYFQGTGAADDSGLPNDRFFAVRPEGSVSTLKIQRTERGDSAVYLCASSLQTSGNNEQFFGPGTRLTVL.

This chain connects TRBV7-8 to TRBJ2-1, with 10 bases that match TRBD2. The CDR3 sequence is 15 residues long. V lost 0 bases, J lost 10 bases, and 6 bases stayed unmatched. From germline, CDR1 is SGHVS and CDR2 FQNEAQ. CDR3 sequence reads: CASSLAQREGPEQFF. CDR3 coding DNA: TGTGCCAGCAGCTTAGCGCAGCGGGAGGGCCCCGAGCAGTTCTTC.

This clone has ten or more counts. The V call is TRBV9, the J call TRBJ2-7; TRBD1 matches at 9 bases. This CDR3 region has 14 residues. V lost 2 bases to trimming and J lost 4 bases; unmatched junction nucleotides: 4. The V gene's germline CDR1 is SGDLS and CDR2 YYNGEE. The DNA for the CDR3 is TGTGCCAGCAGCGTTGGGACAGGGCCTTACGAGCAGTACTTC. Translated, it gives CASSVGTGPYEQYF.

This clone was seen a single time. As DNA, the CDR3 is TGCGCCAGCAGCCTGGCCGGGACAGGCATTGGAAACACCATATATTTT. Translated: CASSLAGTGIGNTIYF. The chain employs TRBV5-1 and TRBJ1-3, with 8 bases identical to TRBD1. V lost 4 bases and J lost 3; bases outside the gene matches: 9. CDR1 and CDR2 from the germline V gene are SGHRS and YFSETQ. The CDR3 length is 16 residues.

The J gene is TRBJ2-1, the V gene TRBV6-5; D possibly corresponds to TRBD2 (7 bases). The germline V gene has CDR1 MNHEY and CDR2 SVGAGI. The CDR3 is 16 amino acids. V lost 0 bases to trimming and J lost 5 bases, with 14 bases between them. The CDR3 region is CASSYSKGGNNNEQFF. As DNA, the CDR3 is TGTGCCAGCAGTTACTCGAAGGGGGGGAATAACAATGAGCAGTTCTTC.